The next 10 T cell receptor beta chains were all read from a single sample in a study of Ad26.COV2.S vaccination and SARS-CoV-2 variants. Treatment denoted: 15 to 20 received Ad26.COV2.S at low or high dose, single or two shots; 5 received placebo; per-sample allocation not given. Sampling was performed 63 days after the first vaccine or placebo injection. This table comes from immunoSEQ multiplex PCR, and its TCRdb copy is limited to in-frame clones, with some not included. The sample consists of approximately 410,000 clones, approximately 92% of them appearing once. The sequences come from peripheral blood, collected in a trial of Ad26.COV2.S vaccine versus placebo. All receptors come from a person aged 18-60 years who received the Ad26.COV2.S COVID-19 vaccine or a placebo.

The chain uses TRBV30 and TRBJ1-4, with a possible D match to TRBD1 (5 bases). Germline CDR1 GTSNPN, CDR2 SVGIG (reference sequence). V dropped 2 bases and J dropped 0 bases, with 16 bases sitting between them. The CDR3 has 17 residues. In nucleotides, the CDR3 is TGTGCCTGGAGTAGGGGCAGGGCCTCGACAACTAATGAAAAACTGTTTTTT. This translates into CAWSRGRASTTNEKLFF. Full variable domain (rest looked up from reference TRBV30 and TRBJ1-4): SQTIHQWPATLVQPVGSPLSLECTVEGTSNPNLYWYRQAAGRGLQLLFYSVGIGQISSEVPQNLSASRPQDRQFILSSKKLLLSDSGFYLCAWSRGRASTTNEKLFFGSGTQLSVL.

The V gene is TRBV27, the J gene TRBJ2-6; D gene unclear. Trimming removed 5 bases from V and 0 bases from J, with 17 bases in between. The CDR3 has 18 residues. Germline loops: CDR1 MNHEY, CDR2 SMNVEV (reference sequence). The CDR3 sequence is CASSPRPNPISGANVLTF. CDR3 coding DNA: TGTGCCAGCAGTCCCCGTCCGAACCCCATCTCTGGGGCCAACGTCCTGACTTTC.

This clone has only one observation. The chain recombines TRBV30 with TRBJ2-5, with 10 bases fitting TRBD2. This CDR3 has 15 amino acids. Germline V gene sequence: CDR1 GTSNPN, CDR2 SVGIG (reference sequence). V lost 1 base and J lost 10; bases outside the gene matches: 12. The CDR3 here is CAWSEASGGPVGQYF. CDR3 coding DNA: TGTGCCTGGAGTGAGGCTAGCGGGGGCCCGGTGGGCCAGTACTTC.

The J gene is TRBJ2-3, the V gene TRBV28, with 7 bases aligning to TRBD1. Germline CDR1 and CDR2: MDHEN and SYDVKM. Losses at the gene ends were 7 bases for V and 3 bases for J; bases not matched to a gene: 10. The CDR3 consists of 15 residues. CDR3 coding DNA: TGTGCCAGCACTCGTCGGGACAGACATACAGATACGCAGTATTTT. Encoded protein: CASTRRDRHTDTQYF.

The rearrangement joins TRBV4-1 to TRBJ2-7; the match to TRBD2 covers 8 bases. The CDR3 has 16 amino acids. Looked up from germline, CDR1 is MGHRA and CDR2 is YSYEKL. The V and J ends lost 1 base and 0 bases, in that order; junction bases with no gene match: 5. CDR3 DNA: TGCGCCAGCAGCCAAGCTAGCGGGCTAAGCTCCTACGAGCAGTACTTC. It translates to CASSQASGLSSYEQYF.

V gene TRBV19 combines with J gene TRBJ1-2; TRBD1 matches at 7 bases. The germline V gene has CDR1 LNHDA and CDR2 SQIVND (reference sequence). The J segment lost 8 bases and the V segment lost 5 bases, leaving 11 bases of the junction unmatched. The CDR3 loop spans 14 amino acids. The CDR3 sequence is CASSGLNRGGGYTF. The DNA of the CDR3 is TGTGCCAGTAGTGGCCTAAACAGGGGTGGCGGCTACACCTTC.

This chain connects TRBV7-2 to TRBJ2-3; D might be TRBD1 or TRBD2, each matching 5 bases. CDR3 size: 13 residues. V gave up 0 bases and J gave up 6 bases, with 7 bases separating them. Germline lookup yields CDR1 SGHTA and CDR2 FQGNSA. The CDR3 sequence: CASSLAGVDTQYF. In DNA form, the CDR3 reads TGTGCCAGCAGCTTAGCGGGGGTGGATACGCAGTATTTT.

The chain couples TRBV6-5 to TRBJ2-7; 9 bases match TRBD2. Trimming removed 4 bases from V and 0 bases from J; junction bases left unmatched: 7. Germline-derived CDR1 and CDR2 are MNHEY and SVGAGI. This CDR3 region has 16 residues. In DNA form, the CDR3 reads TGTGCCAGCAGTTCGCGGGGGGGCGCGAGCTCCTACGAGCAGTACTTC. Protein product: CASSSRGGASSYEQYF.

This clone was observed a single time. In the same sample, other DNA sequences code for this CDR3. The V call is TRBV5-1, the J call TRBJ1-2; the D gene is possibly TRBD1 (5 bases). V dropped 0 bases and J dropped 6 bases, with 6 bases sitting between them. CDR3 length: 12 amino acids. Germline CDR1 SGHRS, CDR2 YFSETQ. For the CDR3, the DNA is TGCGCCAGCAGCTTGGGCAGGGATGGCTACACCTTC. Translating gives CASSLGRDGYTF. Together with reference TRBV5-1 and TRBJ1-2, the CDR3 gives the full variable domain: KAGVTQTPRYLIKTRGQQVTLSCSPISGHRSVSWYQQTPGQGLQFLFEYFSETQRNKGNFPGRFSGRQFSNSRSEMNVSTLELGDSALYLCASSLGRDGYTFGSGTRLTVV.

The V call is TRBV30, the J call TRBJ1-3; no reliable D call. V lost 2 bases and J 2 bases, leaving 10 bases between the germline ends. CDR3 length: 14 residues. Germline CDR1 is GTSNPN and CDR2 is SVGIG (reference sequence). This chain's CDR3 is CAWSRATTGNTIYF. CDR3 nucleotides: TGTGCCTGGAGTAGGGCAACTACTGGAAACACCATATATTTT. Full variable domain (outside the CDR3, taken from reference TRBV30 and TRBJ1-3): SQTIHQWPATLVQPVGSPLSLECTVEGTSNPNLYWYRQAAGRGLQLLFYSVGIGQISSEVPQNLSASRPQDRQFILSSKKLLLSDSGFYLCAWSRATTGNTIYFGEGSWLTVV.